This T cell receptor beta chain was captured by sequencing in a study of graft-versus-host responses after intestinal transplantation. Overall study context: As for transplant type, recipients had multivisceral, liver-intestinal, or isolated intestinal grafts. The whole recipient group had anti-thymocyte globulin induction followed by tacrolimus and steroids for roughly three years.

Study results and limitations: Recipient marrow held GvH clones, some first seen in ileum or blood. Peak circulating GvH clone levels were associated with early post-transplant HvG declines.

Some clones are missing from TCRdb's copy, which holds only in-frame ones; the method was immunoSEQ multiplex PCR. Counted here are about 120,000 clones, 85% to 95% occurring once; the ten biggest clones make up over 0.1%. Note on this clone: Its antigen is unknown.

The sequences come from unstimulated CD4+ T cells sorted from spleen or lymph node cells, collected before intestinal transplant. This TCR derives from a human donor who received an intestinal transplant.

The CDR3 here is CASSIGGLAGVSSYNEQFF. The CDR3 DNA follows: TGTGCCAGTAGTATTGGGGGACTAGCGGGAGTAAGCTCCTACAATGAGCAGTTCTTC. The chain recombines TRBV19 with TRBJ2-1; 14 bases match TRBD2. The junction had 7 bases not matched to a gene; V was cut back by 3 bases and J by 0 bases. The CDR3 runs to 19 residues. From germline, CDR1 is LNHDA and CDR2 SQIVND (reference sequence). Filled out from reference TRBV19 and TRBJ2-1, the complete variable domain reads DGGITQSPKYLFRKEGQNVTLSCEQNLNHDAMYWYRQDPGQGLRLIYYSQIVNDFQKGDIAEGYSVSREKKESFPLTVTSAQKNPTAFYLCASSIGGLAGVSSYNEQFFGPGTRLTVL.